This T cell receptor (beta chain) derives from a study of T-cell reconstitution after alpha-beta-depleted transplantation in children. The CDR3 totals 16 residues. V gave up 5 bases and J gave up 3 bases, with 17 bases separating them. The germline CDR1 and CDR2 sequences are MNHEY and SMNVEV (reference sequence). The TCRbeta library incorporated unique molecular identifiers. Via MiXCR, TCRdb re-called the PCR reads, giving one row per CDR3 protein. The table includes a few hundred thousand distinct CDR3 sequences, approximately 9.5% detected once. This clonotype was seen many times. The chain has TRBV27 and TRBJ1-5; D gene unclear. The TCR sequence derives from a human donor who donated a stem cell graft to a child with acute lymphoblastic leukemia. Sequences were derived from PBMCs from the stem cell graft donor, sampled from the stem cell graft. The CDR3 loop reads CASSPRVGSYNQPQHF. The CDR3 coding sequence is TGTGCCAGCAGTCCTAGAGTGGGATCTTACAATCAGCCCCAGCATTTT.